The 9 T cell receptor beta chains given below trace back to one sample, sequenced in a study of identical twins. TCRdb passed the 5' RACE reads through MiXCR, listing each CDR3 protein once. The sample lists about 520,000 distinct CDR3 sequences; approximately 22% were seen once. These same records also appear under a second study, on T cells expressing NK-cell markers.

The sequenced material came from CD4+ T cells sorted from blood. The origin of the receptors is a woman younger than 35 in good health.

The table lists this clonotype with a count of one. The chain links TRBV3-1 to TRBJ1-1, with 7 positions matching TRBD1. CDR1 is LGHDT and CDR2 is YNNKEL in the germline V gene (reference sequence). The J segment lost 6 bases and the V segment lost 6 bases, leaving 10 bases of the junction unmatched. The CDR3 spans 14 residues. The CDR3 loop reads CASRNHRGGAEAFF. Written as DNA, the CDR3 is TGTGCCAGCAGGAACCACAGGGGAGGGGCTGAAGCTTTCTTT.

The chain combines TRBV5-1 with TRBJ2-5, with 10 bases lining up with TRBD2. Per the germline V gene, CDR1 is SGHRS and CDR2 is YFSETQ. The CDR3 runs 14 residues. V lost 7 bases to trimming and J lost 3 bases; unmatched junction nucleotides: 6. The chain's CDR3 is CASWDGTSEETQYF. The DNA of the CDR3 is TGCGCCAGCTGGGACGGGACTAGCGAAGAGACCCAGTACTTC.

This clonotype was detected only a few times. The chain couples TRBV6-2 or TRBV6-3 to TRBJ1-1; no clear D gene. V lost 0 bases, J lost 0 bases, and 8 bases lay in between. The V gene's germline CDR1 is MNHEY and CDR2 SVGEGT. The CDR3 sequence is 15 residues long. CDR3 sequence reads: CASSYSPRLNTEAFF. The CDR3 nucleotides read TGTGCCAGCAGTTACTCCCCCAGACTGAACACTGAAGCTTTCTTT.

The chain is built from TRBV12-3 or TRBV12-4 and TRBJ2-7; D is perhaps TRBD2 (6 bases). V was shortened by 5 bases and J by 7 bases, with 18 bases between the two germline ends. CDR3 length equals 14 residues. In DNA form, the CDR3 reads TGTGCCAGCAGTCCACCGGGGGACCTGAGGGAGCAGTACTTC. Its protein is CASSPPGDLREQYF.

This clonotype was found a few times. V is TRBV12-3 or TRBV12-4 and J is TRBJ1-1; no clear D. There are 12 residues in the CDR3. V was pared by 2 bases and J by 6 bases, with 7 bases between. The CDR3 DNA reads as TGTGCCAGCAGTTTAAGTAGGTCTGAAGCTTTCTTT. It codes for CASSLSRSEAFF.

This chain links TRBV12-3 or TRBV12-4 with TRBJ1-2; D unresolved. Trimming shortened V by 3 bases and J by 8 bases, and 7 bases separated the two germline ends. CDR3 length: 11 residues. CDR3 residues: CASSFRRGYTF. In DNA, the CDR3 is TGTGCCAGCAGTTTTCGCAGGGGCTACACCTTC.

This clonotype was seen only a few times. The V call is TRBV7-2, the J call TRBJ2-7; 9 bases are shared with TRBD2. Germline loops: CDR1 SGHTA, CDR2 FQGNSA. The CDR3 covers 14 residues. After removal of 6 bases from V and 2 bases from J, the junction contained 5 bases not matched to a gene. This CDR3 is CASSTGLATYEQYF. CDR3 bases: TGTGCCAGCAGTACAGGACTAGCGACCTACGAGCAGTACTTC.

The CDR3 sequence is CASSPRKGDPWDGYTF. CDR3 coding DNA: TGCGCCAGCAGCCCTCGGAAGGGCGACCCCTGGGATGGCTACACCTTC. V is TRBV5-1 and J is TRBJ1-2; no clear D. The CDR3 spans 16 residues. V was shortened by 4 bases and J by 6 bases, with 22 bases between the two germline ends. Germline-derived CDR1 and CDR2 are SGHRS and YFSETQ.

This clonotype has a handful of counts. This sequence joins TRBV6-2 or TRBV6-3 and TRBJ1-1; perhaps TRBD1 as D (6 bases). Trimming cost V 8 bases and J 7 bases, with 14 bases left between them. This CDR3 comprises 12 residues. Germline V CDR1 and CDR2: MNHEY, SVGEGT. CDR3 nucleotide sequence: TGTGCCAGCCAGGGGAGAATGGTTGAAGCTTTCTTT. Its translation is CASQGRMVEAFF.